The present entry profiles one TCR beta chain with its context. Its antigen is not known. Profiled with immunoSEQ multiplex PCR; TCRdb holds only in-frame clones, not every one. The sample carries about 75,000 clones, roughly 89% recorded once. The record originates from a study of OX40 agonist ivuxolimab in advanced cancers. Study summary: Intravenous ivuxolimab was administered to patients every 2 weeks at 0.01 to 10 mg/kg. Partial responses occurred in three patients (one hepatocellular carcinoma, two cutaneous melanoma). At 82.7% male, the cohort had a mean age of 60 years, ranging from roughly 23 to 80.

Overall study results and limits: Antigens targeted by the expanded peripheral T cells were not determined.

Trimming pared 2 bases from V and 7 bases from J, leaving 12 bases between. Germline assignment: CDR1 GTSNPN and CDR2 SVGIG (reference sequence). This CDR3 is built from 13 residues. The receptor was derived from an adult with an advanced solid tumor such as melanoma, head and neck, liver or kidney cancer. The chain links TRBV30 to TRBJ1-5, with D possibly being TRBD1 (5 bases). Sequencing was performed on CD4+ or CD8+ T cells sorted from blood, taken in a trial of the OX40 agonist ivuxolimab. The CDR3 here is CAWSLGEGQPQHF. The CDR3 bases are TGTGCCTGGAGTTTGGGGGAAGGACAGCCCCAGCATTTT.